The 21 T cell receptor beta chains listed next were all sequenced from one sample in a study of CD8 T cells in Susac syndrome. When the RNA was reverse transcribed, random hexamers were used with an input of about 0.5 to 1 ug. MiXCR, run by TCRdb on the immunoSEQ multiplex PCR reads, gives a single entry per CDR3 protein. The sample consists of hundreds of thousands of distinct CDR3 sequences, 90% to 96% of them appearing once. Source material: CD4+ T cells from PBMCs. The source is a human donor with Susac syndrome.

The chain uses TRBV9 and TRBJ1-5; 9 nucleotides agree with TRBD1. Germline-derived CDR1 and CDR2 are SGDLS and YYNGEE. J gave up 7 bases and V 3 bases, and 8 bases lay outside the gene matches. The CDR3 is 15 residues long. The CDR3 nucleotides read TGTGCCAGCAGCGCAAATACAGGGGGCGGGCAGCCCCAGCATTTT. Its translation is CASSANTGGGQPQHF. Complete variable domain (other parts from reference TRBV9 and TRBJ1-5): DSGVTQTPKHLITATGQRVTLRCSPRSGDLSVYWYQQSLDQGLQFLIQYYNGEERAKGNILERFSAQQFPDLHSELNLSSLELGDSALYFCASSANTGGGQPQHFGDGTRLSIL.

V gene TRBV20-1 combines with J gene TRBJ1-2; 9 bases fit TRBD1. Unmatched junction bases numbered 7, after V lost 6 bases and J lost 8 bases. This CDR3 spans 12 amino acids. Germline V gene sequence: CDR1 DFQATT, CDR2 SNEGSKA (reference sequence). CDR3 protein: CSALQGAEGYTF. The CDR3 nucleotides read TGCAGTGCGTTACAGGGGGCGGAGGGCTACACCTTC.

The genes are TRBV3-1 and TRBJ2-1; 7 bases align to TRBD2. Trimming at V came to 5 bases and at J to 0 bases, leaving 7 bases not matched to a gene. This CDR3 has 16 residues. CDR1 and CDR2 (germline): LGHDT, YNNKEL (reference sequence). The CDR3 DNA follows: TGTGCCAGCAGCGGGGAGGGGACCACCTCCTACAATGAGCAGTTCTTC. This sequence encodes CASSGEGTTSYNEQFF.

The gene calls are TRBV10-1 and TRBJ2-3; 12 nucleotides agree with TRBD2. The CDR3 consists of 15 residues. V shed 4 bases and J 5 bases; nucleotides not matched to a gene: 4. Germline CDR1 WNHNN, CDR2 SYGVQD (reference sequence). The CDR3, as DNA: TGCGCCAGCAGTGTTCGACTAGCGGGAGTAGATACGCAGTATTTT. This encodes CASSVRLAGVDTQYF.

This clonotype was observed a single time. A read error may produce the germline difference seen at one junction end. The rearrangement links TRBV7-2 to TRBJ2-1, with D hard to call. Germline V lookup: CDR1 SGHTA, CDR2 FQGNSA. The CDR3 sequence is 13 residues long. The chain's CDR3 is CASSLEIMSNWVF. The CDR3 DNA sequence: TGTGCCAGCAGCTTAGAGATCATGTCCAACTGGGTCTTC.

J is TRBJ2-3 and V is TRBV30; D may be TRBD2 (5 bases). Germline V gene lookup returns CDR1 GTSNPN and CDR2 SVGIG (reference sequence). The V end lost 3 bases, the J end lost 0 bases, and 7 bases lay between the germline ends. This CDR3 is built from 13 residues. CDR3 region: CAWRRTSTDTQYF. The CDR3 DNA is TGTGCCTGGAGACGGACTAGCACAGATACGCAGTATTTT. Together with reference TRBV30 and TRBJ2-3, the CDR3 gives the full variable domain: SQTIHQWPATLVQPVGSPLSLECTVEGTSNPNLYWYRQAAGRGLQLLFYSVGIGQISSEVPQNLSASRPQDRQFILSSKKLLLSDSGFYLCAWRRTSTDTQYFGPGTRLTVL.

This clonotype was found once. The CDR3, as DNA: TGTGCCAGCTCACCCCAGCGTGGTGAGCAGTTCTTC. The encoded protein is CASSPQRGEQFF. The chain couples TRBV18 to TRBJ2-1; D is unresolved. Germline-derived CDR1 and CDR2 are KGHSH and LQKENI. Trimming pared 3 bases from V and 9 bases from J, leaving 9 bases between. This CDR3 has 12 amino acids.

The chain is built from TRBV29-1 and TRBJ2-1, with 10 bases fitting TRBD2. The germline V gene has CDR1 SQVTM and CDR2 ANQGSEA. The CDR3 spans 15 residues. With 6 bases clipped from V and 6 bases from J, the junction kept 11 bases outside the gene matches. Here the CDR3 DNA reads TGCAGCGTAGTACCGGGACTAGCGTCTGCCAATGAGCAGTTCTTC. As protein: CSVVPGLASANEQFF.

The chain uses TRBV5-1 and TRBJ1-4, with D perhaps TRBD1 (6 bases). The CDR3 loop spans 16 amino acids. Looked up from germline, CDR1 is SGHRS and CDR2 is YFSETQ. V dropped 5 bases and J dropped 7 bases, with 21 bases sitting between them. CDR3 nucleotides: TGCGCCAGCAGTAAGACCGGGGGCGATCAGATTGAAAAACTGTTTTTT. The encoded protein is CASSKTGGDQIEKLFF. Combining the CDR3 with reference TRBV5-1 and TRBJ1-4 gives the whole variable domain KAGVTQTPRYLIKTRGQQVTLSCSPISGHRSVSWYQQTPGQGLQFLFEYFSETQRNKGNFPGRFSGRQFSNSRSEMNVSTLELGDSALYLCASSKTGGDQIEKLFFGSGTQLSVL.

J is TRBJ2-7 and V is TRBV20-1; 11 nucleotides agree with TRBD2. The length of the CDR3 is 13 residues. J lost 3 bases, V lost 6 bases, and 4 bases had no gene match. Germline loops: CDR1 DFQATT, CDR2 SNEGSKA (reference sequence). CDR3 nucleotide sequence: TGCAGTGCATCCGGGACTAGCGGCTACGAGCAGTACTTC. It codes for CSASGTSGYEQYF.

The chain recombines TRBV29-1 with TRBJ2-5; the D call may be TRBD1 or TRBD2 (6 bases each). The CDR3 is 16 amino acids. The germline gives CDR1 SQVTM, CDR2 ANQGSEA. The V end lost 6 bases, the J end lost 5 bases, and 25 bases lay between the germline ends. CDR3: CSVGKGVGGPGETQYF. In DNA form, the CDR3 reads TGCAGCGTCGGAAAGGGGGTCGGAGGGCCAGGGGAGACCCAGTACTTC. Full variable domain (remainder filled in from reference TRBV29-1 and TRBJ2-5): SAVISQKPSRDICQRGTSLTIQCQVDSQVTMMFWYRQQPGQSLTLIATANQGSEATYESGFVIDKFPISRPNLTFSTLTVSNMSPEDSSIYLCSVGKGVGGPGETQYFGPGTRLLVL.

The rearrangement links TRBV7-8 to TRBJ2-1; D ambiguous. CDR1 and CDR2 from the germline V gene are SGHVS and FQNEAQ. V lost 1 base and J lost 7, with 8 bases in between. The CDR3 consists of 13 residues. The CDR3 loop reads CASSLGVGNEQFF. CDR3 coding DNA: TGTGCCAGCAGCTTAGGGGTCGGGAATGAGCAGTTCTTC. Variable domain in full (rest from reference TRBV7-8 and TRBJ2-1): GAGVSQSPRYKVAKRGQDVALRCDPISGHVSLFWYQQALGQGPEFLTYFQNEAQLDKSGLPSDRFFAERPEGSVSTLKIQRTQQEDSAVYLCASSLGVGNEQFFGPGTRLTVL.

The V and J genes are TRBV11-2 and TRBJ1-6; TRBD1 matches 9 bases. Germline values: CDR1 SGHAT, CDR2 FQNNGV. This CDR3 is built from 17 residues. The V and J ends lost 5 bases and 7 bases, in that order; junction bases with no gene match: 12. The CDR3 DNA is TGTGCCAGCAGCCCCACCCCGGGACAGGGATGGAATTCACCCCTCCACTTT. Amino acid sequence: CASSPTPGQGWNSPLHF.

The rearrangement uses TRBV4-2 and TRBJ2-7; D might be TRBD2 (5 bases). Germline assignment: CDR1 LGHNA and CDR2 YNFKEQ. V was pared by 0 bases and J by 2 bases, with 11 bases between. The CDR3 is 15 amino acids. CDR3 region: CASSQEASQTYEQYF. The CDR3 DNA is TGTGCCAGCAGCCAAGAGGCTAGCCAAACCTACGAGCAGTACTTC.

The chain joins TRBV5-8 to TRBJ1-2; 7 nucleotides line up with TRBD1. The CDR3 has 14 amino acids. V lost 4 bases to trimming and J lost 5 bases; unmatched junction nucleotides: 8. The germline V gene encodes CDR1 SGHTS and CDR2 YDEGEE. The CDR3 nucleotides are TGTGCCAGCAGCGCCGAATCAGGGGGTTATGGCTACACCTTC. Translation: CASSAESGGYGYTF.

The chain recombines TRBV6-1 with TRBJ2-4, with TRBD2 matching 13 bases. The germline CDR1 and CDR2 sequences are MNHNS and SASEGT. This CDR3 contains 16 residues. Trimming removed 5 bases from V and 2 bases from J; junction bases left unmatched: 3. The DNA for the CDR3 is TGTGCCAGCAGTCAACTAGCGGGGGGGACCAAAAACATTCAGTACTTC. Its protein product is CASSQLAGGTKNIQYF.

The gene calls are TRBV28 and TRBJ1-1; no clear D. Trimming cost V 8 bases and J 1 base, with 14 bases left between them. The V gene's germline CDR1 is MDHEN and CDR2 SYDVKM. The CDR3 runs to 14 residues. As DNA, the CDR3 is TGTGCCAGCCCATCCATCGGGGAGAACACTGAAGCTTTCTTT. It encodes CASPSIGENTEAFF.

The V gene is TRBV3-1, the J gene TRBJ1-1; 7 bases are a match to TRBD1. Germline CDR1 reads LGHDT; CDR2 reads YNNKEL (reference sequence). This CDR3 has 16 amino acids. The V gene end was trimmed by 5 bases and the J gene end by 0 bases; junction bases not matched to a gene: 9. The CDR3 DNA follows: TGTGCCAGCAGCTCAAACCCGACAGGGATGAACACTGAAGCTTTCTTT. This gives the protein CASSSNPTGMNTEAFF. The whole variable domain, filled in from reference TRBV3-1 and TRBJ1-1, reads DTAVSQTPKYLVTQMGNDKSIKCEQNLGHDTMYWYKQDSKKFLKIMFSYNNKELIINETVPNRFSPKSPDKAHLNLHINSLELGDSAVYFCASSSNPTGMNTEAFFGQGTRLTVV.

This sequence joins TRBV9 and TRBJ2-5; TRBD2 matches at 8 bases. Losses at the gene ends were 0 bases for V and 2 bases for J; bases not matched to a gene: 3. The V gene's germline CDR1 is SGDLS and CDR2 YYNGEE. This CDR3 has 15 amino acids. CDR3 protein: CASSVASGGQETQYF. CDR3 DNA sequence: TGTGCCAGCAGCGTAGCTTCGGGAGGGCAAGAGACCCAGTACTTC.

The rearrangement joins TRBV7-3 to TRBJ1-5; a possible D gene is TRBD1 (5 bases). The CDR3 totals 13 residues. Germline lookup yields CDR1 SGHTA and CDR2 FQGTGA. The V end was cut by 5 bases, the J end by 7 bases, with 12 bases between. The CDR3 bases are TGTGCCAGCAGCCCAAGGCAGGGACAGCCCCAGCATTTT. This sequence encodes CASSPRQGQPQHF.

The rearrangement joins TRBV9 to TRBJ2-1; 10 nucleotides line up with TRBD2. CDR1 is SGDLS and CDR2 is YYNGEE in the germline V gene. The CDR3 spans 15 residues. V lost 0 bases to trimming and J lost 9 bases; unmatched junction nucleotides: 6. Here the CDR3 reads CASSVEDRTSGEQFF. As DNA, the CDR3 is TGTGCCAGCAGCGTAGAAGACCGGACTAGCGGTGAGCAGTTCTTC.